The entry that follows covers one T cell receptor (beta chain) sequence. This clonotype was seen a few times. Its antigen is unknown. A far larger clone lies a single base away; this is likely a read error. The data are from a study of T cells in Graves' hyperthyroidism and ophthalmopathy (dated by TCRdb to the late 2010s). General notes on the study: Peripheral blood samples were taken at initial diagnosis, before any treatment was given. TCR V-J signatures able to tell the groups apart were searched for in a discovery cohort of 90 to 100 patients, of whom 43 had Graves' ophthalmopathy and 57 had stable Graves' hyperthyroidism. Whether ophthalmopathy could be predicted prospectively was tested in an independent validation cohort made up of under 20 hyperthyroidism patients plus 17 patients who later progressed to ophthalmopathy. The 100 discovery patients were divided at random into training and test sets in a 7:3 ratio. In addition, the study compared T-cell repertoires in thyroid tissue and in blood from about six Graves' hyperthyroidism patients. After sampling, hyperthyroidism patients received methimazole starting at 30 mg daily, and ophthalmopathy patients received high-dose intravenous methylprednisolone. TCR Vbeta CDR3 sequencing of fewer than 150 peripheral blood samples (roughly 41 ophthalmopathy, about 75 hyperthyroidism and approximately 17 progressor patients) is reported in the paper.

Paper-wide results and their limitations: Most expanded thyroid clonotypes (frequency above 0.001) were also detected in blood, a finding suggesting that blood repertoires may reflect thyroid immune responses. In validation, the model predicted progression to ophthalmopathy with 55% to 71% sensitivity and approximately 74% specificity, a median of approximately 6.5 months before onset. No statistical method was used to fix the sample size in advance, and group allocation was not hidden from the investigators. A 13 V-J signature model separated ophthalmopathy from stable hyperthyroidism, with over 85% sensitivity and 81.08% specificity in cross-validation and 80%/75% in testing.

TCR beta CDR3 regions were amplified from RNA transcripts. The TCR CDR3 was subjected to a first round of RT-PCR using the HTBI primer set and the Qiagen OneStep RT-PCR kit. A second multiplex PCR round built the libraries, followed by size selection and purification. Sequencing of the libraries was done on an Illumina HiSeq2000 using paired-end 100 bp reads. The original methods were these. SOAPnuke was used to process the raw data, with reads discarded if the reads contained adapters or uncalled bases, had a mean Phred below 15, or lacked an exact constant-primer or identifier match. High-quality paired reads were merged using COPE v1.2.5, and each unique nucleotide sequence was defined as a clonotype. Clonotypes were aligned to IMGT TRBV, TRBD and TRBJ reference segments using MiTCR v1.1. Analysis was restricted to V-J combinations with a frequency above 0.0001, which covered 99.2% of repertoires. The TCS score was defined as F50 (clonal expansion) divided by E x V (chaos), with BLOSUM62-based TCRdist calculated between CDR3 peptides within each V-J. Welch's t-statistics and random forest reduced roughly 540 V-J features to roughly 13, which were used in a naive Bayes classifier (R e1071). In-frame beta chains were kept once TCRdb had trimmed the public reads at Q25 with fastp and called clones with MiXCR. Under each unique CDR3 protein, matching rows form one entry showing the most common genes and DNA. TCRdb, not the authors, supplied the V and J calls. The table for this sample lists under 400,000 distinct CDR3 sequences; 13% of them were counted only once. Roughly 9.2% of the sample belongs to the ten largest clones.

A patient counted as having stable Graves' hyperthyroidism if no progression to ophthalmopathy occurred over 18 months of follow-up. Hyperthyroidism patients were newly diagnosed, with disease duration under 2 months, and aged 18 to 65 years. Patients with uncontrolled infections, other autoimmune diseases, pregnancy or lactation were excluded. Diagnoses were based on clinical symptoms, serum thyroxine and TRAb, thyroid ultrasound and orbital computed tomography. Ficoll-Paque density gradient centrifugation was used to isolate PBMCs from approximately 10 ml of fresh peripheral blood. Trizol reagent was used to extract total RNA, and RNA quality was then checked on an Agilent 2100 Bioanalyzer. The receptor comes from a woman aged 18-29 years with Graves' hyperthyroidism. Specimen: blood.

The base sequence is TGTGCCAGCAGCGCCTACTACGAGCAGTACTTC. It encodes CASSAYYEQYF. The chain is assembled from TRBV9 and TRBJ2-7; the D gene lacks a confident call. V is cut by 3 bases and J by 3 bases, and the space between the germline ends is 4 bases. The germline V gene sets CDR1 to SGDLS and CDR2 to YYNGEE. The CDR3 numbers 11 residues from cysteine through phenylalanine. Of the read, only the CDR3 DNA is kept; its 33 bases are in frame from base 1.